The entry below describes one TCR beta chain. This sample was included in a study of control samples from healthy donors and cancer patients. Trimming shortened V by 2 bases and J by 5 bases, and 11 bases separated the two germline ends. The length of the CDR3 is 13 residues. Germline V gene sequence: CDR1 SGHRS, CDR2 YFSETQ. Sequenced by immunoSEQ multiplex PCR; TCRdb stores in-frame clones only, minus some. The sample contains 100,000 or so clones, about 80% of which appear only once. The receptor was isolated from a woman aged 45-65 years in good health. Sequenced material: blood. The V gene is TRBV5-1, the J gene TRBJ2-7, with a weak D call TRBD1 (6 bases). Here the CDR3 DNA reads TGCGCCAGCAGCTTCAGGGACACCCACGAGCAGTACTTC. Protein sequence: CASSFRDTHEQYF.